The 19 T cell receptor beta chains below all came from one sample that was sequenced in a study of cytomegalovirus exposure and HLA in healthy donors. Use of 60 Vbeta and 13 Jbeta primers characterized the PCR. Sequencing used immunoSEQ multiplex PCR; TCRdb keeps in-frame clones, though not all of them. The repertoire consists of approximately 150,000 clones, with more than 65% occurring once and the leading ten covering 5.7%. Input material: PBMCs. The receptor set was obtained from a man aged 25 to 40 in good health and CMV-seropositive.

The J gene is TRBJ2-2, the V gene TRBV21-1; the table calls TRBD2, which could not be checked here. TRBV21-1 represents a pseudogene. This CDR3 comprises 17 residues. CDR3 loop: CASSFRLAGVNTGELFF. The CDR3 region has the DNA TGTGCCAGCAGCTTCAGACTAGCGGGAGTGAACACCGGGGAGCTGTTTTTT.

The rearrangement joins TRBV2 to TRBJ2-7; TRBD1 matches at 7 bases. This CDR3 comprises 14 residues. J was trimmed by 3 bases and V by 0 bases; bases with no gene match: 2. CDR1 is SNHLY and CDR2 is FYNNEI in the germline V gene. The CDR3 reads CASSEAGTVYEQYF. In DNA form, the CDR3 reads TGTGCCAGCAGTGAAGCCGGGACAGTCTACGAGCAGTACTTC.

This clone turned up a few times. The genes are TRBV6-1 and TRBJ2-1; D is perhaps TRBD2 (6 bases). Germline V gene sequence: CDR1 MNHNS, CDR2 SASEGT. The V end was cut by 6 bases, the J end by 6 bases, with 15 bases between. The CDR3 has 14 residues. CDR3 protein: CASRTMTGGNEQFF. The CDR3 DNA reads TGTGCCAGCAGAACGATGACCGGGGGCAATGAGCAGTTCTTC.

The V gene is TRBV28, the J gene TRBJ2-5, with D perhaps matching TRBD2 (7 bases). Trimming cost V 3 bases and J 3 bases, with 14 bases left between them. Per germline, CDR1 MDHEN and CDR2 SYDVKM. The CDR3 length is 15 residues. This CDR3 reads CASSLGGRPEETQYF. The CDR3 nucleotides are TGTGCCAGCAGTTTGGGGGGGCGCCCTGAAGAGACCCAGTACTTC.

The chain carries TRBV19 and TRBJ2-7, with D tentatively TRBD2 (6 bases). The CDR3 extends over 14 amino acids. V lost 7 bases and J 4 bases, leaving 17 bases between the germline ends. Germline V CDR1 and CDR2: LNHDA, SQIVND (reference sequence). CDR3 in DNA: TGTGCCAGTACCCTCACTCCCGGGAGTTACGAGCAGTACTTC. Its translation is CASTLTPGSYEQYF.

The rearrangement uses TRBV6-7 and TRBJ2-7, with 7 bases matching TRBD1. TRBV6-7 counts as an open reading frame of uncertain function. The J segment lost 6 bases and the V segment lost 7 bases, leaving 9 bases of the junction unmatched. This CDR3 comprises 13 residues. This CDR3 reads CASNDRVEGEQYF. The CDR3 DNA follows: TGTGCCAGCAACGACAGGGTTGAAGGCGAGCAGTACTTC.

The chain couples TRBV28 to TRBJ1-2; possible D gene TRBD1, 5 bases. Looked up from germline, CDR1 is MDHEN and CDR2 is SYDVKM. CDR3 length: 11 residues. The V end was cut by 4 bases, the J end by 7 bases, with 7 bases between. The CDR3 nucleotides are TGTGCCAGCAGTTGGCAGGGTGGCTACACCTTC. Its protein product is CASSWQGGYTF.

This chain joins TRBV6-5 and TRBJ2-7, with TRBD2 matching 11 bases. Per the germline V gene, CDR1 is MNHEY and CDR2 is SVGAGI. The CDR3 sequence is 15 residues long. V was clipped by 5 bases and J by 6 bases; unmatched bases: 9. The DNA for the CDR3 is TGTGCCAGCAGTATTCTAGCGGGAGGAGAAGGCGAGCAGTACTTC. Protein: CASSILAGGEGEQYF.

The gene calls are TRBV5-1 and TRBJ2-7, with 7 positions matching TRBD2. This CDR3 comprises 16 residues. J gave up 4 bases and V 0 bases, and 10 bases lay outside the gene matches. Germline V CDR1 and CDR2: SGHRS, YFSETQ. CDR3 residues: CASSLVGSGRPYEQYF. The CDR3 region has the DNA TGCGCCAGCAGCTTGGTAGGTAGCGGGCGACCTTACGAGCAGTACTTC.

The chain couples TRBV15 to TRBJ2-3; 14 bases match TRBD2. The CDR3 totals 17 residues. Trimming at V came to 8 bases and at J to 3 bases, leaving 10 bases not matched to a gene. Germline CDR1 and CDR2: LNHNV and YYDKDF (reference sequence). The CDR3 DNA is TGTGCCACCTCGGGACTAGCGGGAGTGCTGGGGACAGATACGCAGTATTTT. Its translation is CATSGLAGVLGTDTQYF.

The chain combines TRBV5-1 with TRBJ2-3; unclear D gene. CDR3 length equals 15 residues. Germline V gene data show CDR1 as SGHRS and CDR2 as YFSETQ. Trimming left V 0 bases short and J 0 bases short, with 8 bases between. The CDR3 reads CASSLVAASTDTQYF. The CDR3 coding sequence is TGCGCCAGCAGCTTGGTTGCGGCTAGCACAGATACGCAGTATTTT.

This sequence joins TRBV6-6 and TRBJ2-1; 9 nucleotides line up with TRBD2. V lost 8 bases, J lost 6 bases, and 8 bases stayed unmatched. The CDR3 consists of 14 residues. CDR1 and CDR2 from the germline V gene are MNHNY and SVGAGI (reference sequence). CDR3 DNA sequence: TGTGCCAGCCAAATAGCGGGAGTATTCAATGAGCAGTTCTTC. It specifies CASQIAGVFNEQFF.

This chain links TRBV19 with TRBJ2-7; 9 nucleotides line up with TRBD1. The CDR3 is 12 amino acids. The V segment lost 8 bases and the J segment 7 bases; nucleotides outside the gene matches: 6. CDR1 is LNHDA and CDR2 is SQIVND in the germline V gene (reference sequence). Written as DNA, the CDR3 is TGTGCCAGTGGGACAGGGAAGGGGGAGCAGTACTTC. The encoded protein is CASGTGKGEQYF. The entire variable domain, with the rest obtained from reference TRBV19 and TRBJ2-7, is as follows: DGGITQSPKYLFRKEGQNVTLSCEQNLNHDAMYWYRQDPGQGLRLIYYSQIVNDFQKGDIAEGYSVSREKKESFPLTVTSAQKNPTAFYLCASGTGKGEQYFGPGTRLTVT.

This clone was seen just once. The chain employs TRBV5-1 and TRBJ2-5; D remains unclear. V lost 7 bases, J lost 5 bases, and 9 bases lay in between. This CDR3 comprises 11 residues. Germline lookup yields CDR1 SGHRS and CDR2 YFSETQ. CDR3 coding DNA: TGCGCCAGCGGGTGGCGGGAGACCCAGTACTTC. Its translation: CASGWRETQYF.

The V gene is TRBV6-5, the J gene TRBJ2-5; TRBD1 matches at 10 bases. Per germline, CDR1 MNHEY and CDR2 SVGAGI. The CDR3 totals 12 residues. After removal of 10 bases from V and 4 bases from J, the junction contained 3 bases not matched to a gene. CDR3 nucleotides: TGTGCCACTGGGACAGGGGCAGAGACCCAGTACTTC. Translated, it gives CATGTGAETQYF.

This clone has only a few counts. V usage is TRBV4-1 and J usage is TRBJ1-1, with TRBD1 matching 8 bases. With 6 bases clipped from V and 5 bases from J, the junction kept 11 bases outside the gene matches. CDR1 and CDR2 (germline): MGHRA, YSYEKL. The CDR3 has 15 amino acids. Here the CDR3 DNA reads TGCGCCAGCAGACGAGTATCAGGGGGCTGGACTGAAGCTTTCTTT. Translation: CASRRVSGGWTEAFF.

J is TRBJ2-3 and V is TRBV25-1; the match to TRBD2 covers 9 bases. The CDR3 is 18 residues long. Per the germline V gene, CDR1 is MGHDK and CDR2 is SYGVNS. With V trimmed by 2 bases and J by 4 bases, 13 bases remained unmatched. The CDR3: CASSEKLVREGRSDTQYF. Here the CDR3 DNA reads TGTGCCAGCAGTGAAAAGTTAGTGCGGGAGGGAAGATCAGATACGCAGTATTTT.

The V gene is TRBV5-6, the J gene TRBJ2-7, with TRBD1 matching over 10 bases. The germline V gene encodes CDR1 SGHDT and CDR2 YYEEEE. V shed 0 bases, J shed 3 bases, and the junction held 3 bases outside the gene matches. CDR3 size: 15 residues. CDR3 in amino acids: CASSLVGTGVYEQYF. In DNA, the CDR3 is TGTGCCAGCAGCTTGGTCGGGACAGGGGTCTACGAGCAGTACTTC.

V is TRBV28 and J is TRBJ1-4; the D is unclear. In germline, CDR1 is MDHEN, CDR2 SYDVKM. The CDR3 runs to 11 residues. Deletions cut 4 bases from V and 8 bases from J, with 5 bases between. This CDR3 reads CASSSPEKLFF. The CDR3 nucleotides are TGTGCCAGCAGTTCCCCGGAAAAACTGTTTTTT.